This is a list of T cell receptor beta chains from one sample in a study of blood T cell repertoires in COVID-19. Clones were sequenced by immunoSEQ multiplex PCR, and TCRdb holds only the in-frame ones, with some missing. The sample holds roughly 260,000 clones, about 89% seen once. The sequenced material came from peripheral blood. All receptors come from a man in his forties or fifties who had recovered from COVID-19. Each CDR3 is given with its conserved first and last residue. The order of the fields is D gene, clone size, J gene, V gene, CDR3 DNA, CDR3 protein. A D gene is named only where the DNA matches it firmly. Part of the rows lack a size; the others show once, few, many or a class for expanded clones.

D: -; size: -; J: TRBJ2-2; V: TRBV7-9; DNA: TGTGCCAGCAGCTTCCAGGGGCGAACCGGGGAGCTGTTTTTT; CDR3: CASSFQGRTGELFF
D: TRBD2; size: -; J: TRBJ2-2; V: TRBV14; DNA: TGTGCCAGCAGCCTGGTAGCGGGAGGGAAGGCCGGGGAGCTGTTTTTT; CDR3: CASSLVAGGKAGELFF
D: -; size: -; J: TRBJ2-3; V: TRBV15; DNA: TGTGCCACCAGCAGAGATGAGGGAGATACGCAGTATTTT; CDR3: CATSRDEGDTQYF
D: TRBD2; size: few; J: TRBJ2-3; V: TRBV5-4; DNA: TGTGCCAGCAGCTTAGGTAGCGGGGTAACATTGAGCACAGATACGCAGTATTTT; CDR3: CASSLGSGVTLSTDTQYF
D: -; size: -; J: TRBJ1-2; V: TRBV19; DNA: TGTGCCAGTAGTTTCCGTGGAGGGAGAGGGAACTATGGCTACACCTTC; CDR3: CASSFRGGRGNYGYTF
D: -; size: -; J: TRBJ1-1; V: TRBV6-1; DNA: TGTGCCAGCAGTGAAGCCCGGTGGACTGAAGCTTTCTTT; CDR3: CASSEARWTEAFF
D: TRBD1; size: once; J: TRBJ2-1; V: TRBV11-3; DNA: TGTGCCAGCAGCAGAGATCACGACAGGGGGCGGGAGCAGTTCTTC; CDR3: CASSRDHDRGREQFF
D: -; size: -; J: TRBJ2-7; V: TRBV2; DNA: TGTGCCAGCAGTGAAGCCTCGAGGGGGGAGCAGTACTTC; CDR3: CASSEASRGEQYF
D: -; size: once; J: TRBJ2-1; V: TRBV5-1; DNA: TGCGCCAGCAGCTGGAGTCAACGGGGGTACAATGAGCAGTTCTTC; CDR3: CASSWSQRGYNEQFF
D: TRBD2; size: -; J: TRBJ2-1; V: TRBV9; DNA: TGTGCCAGCAGCGTAGATGTAGCGGGGGGGCCTCGGAATGAGCAGTTCTTC; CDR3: CASSVDVAGGPRNEQFF
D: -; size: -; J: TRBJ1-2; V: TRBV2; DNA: TGTGCCAGCACCCGGGACATTTCTAACTATGGCTACACCTTC; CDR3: CASTRDISNYGYTF
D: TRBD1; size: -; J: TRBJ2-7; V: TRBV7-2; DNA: TGTGCCAGCAGCTTAAGCGGACAGGGGTTCTCCGAGCAGTACTTC; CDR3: CASSLSGQGFSEQYF
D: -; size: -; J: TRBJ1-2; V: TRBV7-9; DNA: TGTGCCAGCAGCCTCGGAGCACACTATGGCTACACCTTC; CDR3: CASSLGAHYGYTF
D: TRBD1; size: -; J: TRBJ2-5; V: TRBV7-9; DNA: TGTGCCAGCAGCTTAGCGATAGGGGGCGAGGAGACCCAGTACTTC; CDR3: CASSLAIGGEETQYF
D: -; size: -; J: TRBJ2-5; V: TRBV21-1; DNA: TGTGCCAGCACCCCCCTTGTCGGGTACCAGGAGACCCAGTACTTC; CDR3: CASTPLVGYQETQYF
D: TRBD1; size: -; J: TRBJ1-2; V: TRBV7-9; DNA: TGTGCCAGCAGCCCAGGGGGTGCCTATGGCTACACCTTC; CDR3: CASSPGGAYGYTF
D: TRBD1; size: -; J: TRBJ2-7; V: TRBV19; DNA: TGTGCCAGTAGTGCCCCCCGGCGGGACAGGGCCTACGAGCAGTACTTC; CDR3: CASSAPRRDRAYEQYF
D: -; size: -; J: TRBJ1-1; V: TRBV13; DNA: TGTGCCAGCAGCAGACAGACGTGGGCTGAAGCTTTCTTT; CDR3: CASSRQTWAEAFF
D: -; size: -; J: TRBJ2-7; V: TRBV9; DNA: TGTGCCAGCAGCGTAGACGGCGCGGCCAGCTCCTACGAGCAGTACTTC; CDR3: CASSVDGAASSYEQYF
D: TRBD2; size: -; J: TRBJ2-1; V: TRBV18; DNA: TGTGCCAGCTCACCAATCGGACTAGCGGGAAAGAAGTTCTTC; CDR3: CASSPIGLAGKKFF
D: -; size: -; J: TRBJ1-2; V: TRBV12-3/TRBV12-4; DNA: TGTGCCAGCAGGGGGGGCTATGGCTACACCTTC; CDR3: CASRGGYGYTF
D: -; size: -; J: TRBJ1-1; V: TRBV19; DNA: TGTGCCAGTAGTACCCAACCGGGACTGCTAGAAGCTTTCTTT; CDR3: CASSTQPGLLEAFF
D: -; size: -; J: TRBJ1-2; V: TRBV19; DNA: TGTGCCAGTAATCATCCAGGGAACTATGGCTACACCTTC; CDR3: CASNHPGNYGYTF
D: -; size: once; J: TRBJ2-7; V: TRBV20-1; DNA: TGCAGTGCTAACCGCAGAGGCGAGCAGTACTTC; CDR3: CSANRRGEQYF
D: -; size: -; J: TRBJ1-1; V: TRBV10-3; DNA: TGTGCCATCAGTGATTTCGGGTCCGGCACTGAAGCTTTCTTT; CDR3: CAISDFGSGTEAFF
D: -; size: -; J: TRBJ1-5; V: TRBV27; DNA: TGTGCCAGCAGGAGAGGCAGTAGCAATCAGCCCCAGCATTTT; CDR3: CASRRGSSNQPQHF
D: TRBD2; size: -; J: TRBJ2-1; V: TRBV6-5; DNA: TGTGCCAGCAGCCGTAGCGGGAGCTCCTACAATGAGCAGTTCTTC; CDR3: CASSRSGSSYNEQFF
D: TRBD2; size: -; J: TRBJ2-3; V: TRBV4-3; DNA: TGCGCCAGCAGCCAAGATTGGACTAGCGGGATTACAGATACGCAGTATTTT; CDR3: CASSQDWTSGITDTQYF
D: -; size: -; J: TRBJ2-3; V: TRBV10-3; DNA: TGTGCCATCAGTGACCCGGGGAGCACAGATACGCAGTATTTT; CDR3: CAISDPGSTDTQYF
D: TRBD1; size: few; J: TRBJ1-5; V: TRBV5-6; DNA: TGTGCCAGCAGCTCGTCCGGGACAGGGGCGGGCAATCAGCCCCAGCATTTT; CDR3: CASSSSGTGAGNQPQHF
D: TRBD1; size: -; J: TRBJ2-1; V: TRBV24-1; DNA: TGTGCCACCAGTGGGGGGACAGGGAATGAGAATGAGCAGTTCTTC; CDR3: CATSGGTGNENEQFF
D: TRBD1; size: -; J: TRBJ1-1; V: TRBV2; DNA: TGTGCCAGCAGACCTAGTGCACAGGGGTGGAACACTGAAGCTTTCTTT; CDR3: CASRPSAQGWNTEAFF
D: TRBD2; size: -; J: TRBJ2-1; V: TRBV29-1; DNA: TGCAGCGTTGAAGATCAACTAGCGGGGGTCGGTGAGCAGTTCTTC; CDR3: CSVEDQLAGVGEQFF
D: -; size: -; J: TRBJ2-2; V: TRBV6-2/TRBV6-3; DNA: TGTGCCAGCAGTTACATTTCTGCTAGCTTGGGAACCGGGGAGCTGTTTTTT; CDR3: CASSYISASLGTGELFF
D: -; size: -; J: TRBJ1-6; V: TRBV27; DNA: TGTGCCAGCATGCAGCAGGGTTCACCCCTCCACTTT; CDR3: CASMQQGSPLHF
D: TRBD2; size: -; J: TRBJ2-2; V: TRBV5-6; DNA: TGTGCCAGCAGCTTGCTGGCTAGCGGGACCGGGGAGCTGTTTTTT; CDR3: CASSLLASGTGELFF
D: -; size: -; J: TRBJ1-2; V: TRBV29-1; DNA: TGCAGCGTTGTAGTTTCCTATGGCTACACCTTC; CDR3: CSVVVSYGYTF
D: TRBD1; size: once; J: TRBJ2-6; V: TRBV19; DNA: TGTGCCAGTACTTATATGAGGACAGGAGACTCTGGGGCCAACGTCCTGACTTTC; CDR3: CASTYMRTGDSGANVLTF
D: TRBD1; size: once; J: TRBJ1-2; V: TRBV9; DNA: TGTGCCAGCAGCGTAGGTGGGACAGGGATCTCAGGCTACACCTTC; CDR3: CASSVGGTGISGYTF
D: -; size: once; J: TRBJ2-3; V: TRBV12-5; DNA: TGTGCTAGTGGGTTCCGGGGGTCCACGACAGATACGCAGTATTTT; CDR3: CASGFRGSTTDTQYF
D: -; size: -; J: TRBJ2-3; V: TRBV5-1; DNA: TGCGCCAGCAGCAGGGATCGACTAGGGAGAAGCACAGATACGCAGTATTTT; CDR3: CASSRDRLGRSTDTQYF
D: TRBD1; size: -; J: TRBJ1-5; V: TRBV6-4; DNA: TGTGCCAGCAGGTCTGGACAGGGGGCCGATGCGGACAATCAGCCCCAGCATTTT; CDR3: CASRSGQGADADNQPQHF
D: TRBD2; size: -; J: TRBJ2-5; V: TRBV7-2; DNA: TGTGCCAGCAGCTCGGGACTAGCCAGGGAGACCCAGTACTTC; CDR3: CASSSGLARETQYF
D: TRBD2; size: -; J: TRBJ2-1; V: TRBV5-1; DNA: TGCGCCAGCAGCTCCAGCGGGACTAGCGTCCATGAGCAGTTCTTC; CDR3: CASSSSGTSVHEQFF
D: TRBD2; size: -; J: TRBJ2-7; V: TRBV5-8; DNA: TGTGCCAGCAGCTTGTGGACCTTAGCGGGAGGTGACGAGCAGTACTTC; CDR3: CASSLWTLAGGDEQYF
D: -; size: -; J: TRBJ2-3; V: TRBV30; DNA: TGTGCCTGGAGTAGGGGGCGGGACACAGATACGCAGTATTTT; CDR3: CAWSRGRDTDTQYF
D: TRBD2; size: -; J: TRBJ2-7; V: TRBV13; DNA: TGTGCCAGCAGCTTAGGTCTAGCGGTGCACGAGCAGTACTTC; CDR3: CASSLGLAVHEQYF
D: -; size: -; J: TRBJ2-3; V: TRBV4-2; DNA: TGTGCCAGCAGCCAGTTACGCGGAACTTCTAGCACAGATACGCAGTATTTT; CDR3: CASSQLRGTSSTDTQYF
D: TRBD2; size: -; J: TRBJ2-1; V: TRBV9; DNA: TGTGCCAGCGGTTTAGCGGGGATGAGGGGTGAGCAGTTCTTC; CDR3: CASGLAGMRGEQFF
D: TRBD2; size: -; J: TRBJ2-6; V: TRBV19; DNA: TGTGCCAGTAGTATTGGGGGGGTAGCCTTGGCTGGGGCCAACGTCCTGACTTTC; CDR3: CASSIGGVALAGANVLTF
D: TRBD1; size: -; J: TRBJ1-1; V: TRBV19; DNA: TGTGCCAGTAGGGAGACAGGGACGAACACTGAAGCTTTCTTT; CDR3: CASRETGTNTEAFF
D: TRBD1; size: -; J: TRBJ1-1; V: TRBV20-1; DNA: TGCAGTGCGGGACAGGGGCCCGAAGCTTTCTTT; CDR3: CSAGQGPEAFF
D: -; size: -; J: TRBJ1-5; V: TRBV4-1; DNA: TGCGCCAGCAGCCCAGCCGCACCCGGGGGGGATCAGCCCCAGCATTTT; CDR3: CASSPAAPGGDQPQHF